These 28 T cell receptor beta chains came from one sample sequenced in a study of Graves' ophthalmopathy and Graves' hyperthyroidism. TCR beta CDR3 amplification used RNA transcripts. HTBI primers primed a first-round RT-PCR, and a second-round multiplex PCR followed. One entry per CDR3 protein, called by TCRdb with MiXCR from the multiplex PCR reads. The data hold 350,000 or so distinct CDR3 sequences, with 15% to 20% observed a single time. Sequenced material: peripheral blood. Receptors originate from an adult man with Graves' ophthalmopathy.

This clonotype has a count of ten or more. The V and J genes are TRBV12-3 or TRBV12-4 and TRBJ2-5; the match to TRBD1 covers 8 bases. This CDR3 region has 13 residues. With V trimmed by 7 bases and J by 4 bases, 5 bases remained unmatched. CDR3 in amino acids: CASTDRGVETQYF. The CDR3, as DNA: TGTGCCAGCACCGACAGGGGCGTAGAGACCCAGTACTTC.

This clonotype was counted at least ten times. CDR3 in amino acids: CASSEQGSRETQYF. The CDR3 nucleotides are TGTGCCAGCAGTGAACAGGGGAGTCGGGAGACCCAGTACTTC. J is TRBJ2-5 and V is TRBV6-1; D might be TRBD1 (6 bases). The germline gives CDR1 MNHNS, CDR2 SASEGT. The CDR3 is made up of 14 amino acids. V lost 2 bases and J 5 bases, leaving 12 bases between the germline ends.

This clonotype was recorded many times. The chain joins TRBV19 to TRBJ1-5; no clear D gene. Germline values: CDR1 LNHDA, CDR2 SQIVND (reference sequence). V was clipped by 3 bases and J by 3 bases, with 9 bases between them. The CDR3 runs 14 residues. As DNA, the CDR3 is TGTGCCAGTAGTATGGCACGGATCAATCAGCCCCAGCATTTT. Its translation is CASSMARINQPQHF.

This clonotype was found many times. A clone one base away is much larger, so this may be a read error. V is TRBV15 and J is TRBJ2-5; D might be TRBD1 (6 bases). The CDR3 spans 13 residues. Trimming cost V 3 bases and J 1 base, with 6 bases left between them. Germline loops: CDR1 LNHNV, CDR2 YYDKDF (reference sequence). CDR3: CATSRDSQETQYF. The CDR3 coding sequence is TGTGCCACCAGCAGGGACAGCCAAGAGACCCAGTACTTC.

This clonotype was picked up many times. This chain connects TRBV27 to TRBJ2-5; 10 bases are shared with TRBD1. The CDR3 covers 16 residues. V gave up 9 bases and J gave up 1 base; unmatched junction bases: 11. The germline gives CDR1 MNHEY, CDR2 SMNVEV (reference sequence). The DNA for the CDR3 is TGTGCCAGTCGCCAGCTAAGGACAGGGGGCCAAGAGACCCAGTACTTC. It yields the protein CASRQLRTGGQETQYF.

This clonotype occurred many times. J is TRBJ1-1 and V is TRBV20-1; D is unclear. This CDR3 comprises 13 residues. Per germline, CDR1 DFQATT and CDR2 SNEGSKA (reference sequence). V lost 5 bases and J 2 bases, leaving 12 bases between the germline ends. The CDR3 loop reads CSAQSNSNTEAFF. CDR3 DNA: TGCAGTGCTCAAAGTAACAGCAACACTGAAGCTTTCTTT.

Comments on this clonotype: The DNA is omitted, as the CDR3 cannot be located on it reliably, and the CDR3 follows TCRdb's listing. The chain is built from TRBV27 and TRBJ1-5; the table's D call TRBD1 went unverified against the DNA. The CDR3 has 15 amino acids, counting both end residues. The germline V gene encodes CDR1 MNHEY and CDR2 SMNVEV (reference sequence). The CDR3 region is CASSLFATGNQPQPF.

This clonotype was observed at least ten times. The J gene is TRBJ2-2, the V gene TRBV12-3 or TRBV12-4; no definite D call. V lost 5 bases and J lost 5, with 6 bases in between. The CDR3 is made up of 12 amino acids. CDR3 amino acids: CASSQLTGELFF. The DNA for the CDR3 is TGTGCCAGCAGTCAGTTAACCGGGGAGCTGTTTTTT.

At least ten counts were recorded for this clonotype. The rearrangement uses TRBV7-2 and TRBJ2-5; D might be TRBD1 (8 bases). CDR3 length: 14 residues. CDR1 is SGHTA, CDR2 FQGNSA, per germline. V lost 3 bases and J 5 bases, leaving 13 bases between the germline ends. The DNA for the CDR3 is TGTGCCAGCAGCTTTGACAGGGGAGGGGAGACCCAGTACTTC. This translates into CASSFDRGGETQYF.

Ten or more counts support this clonotype. The V and J genes are TRBV12-3 or TRBV12-4 and TRBJ1-5; 8 nucleotides agree with TRBD1. The CDR3 is 16 residues long. V shed 5 bases, J shed 0 bases, and the junction held 6 bases outside the gene matches. CDR3 DNA sequence: TGTGCCAGCAGTCCGCAGGGGGCAGGTAGCAATCAGCCCCAGCATTTT. Translating it yields CASSPQGAGSNQPQHF.

This chain uses TRBV10-3 with TRBJ2-7; unclear D gene. The germline V and J ends were trimmed by 7 bases and 3 bases, with 13 bases remaining between them. The V gene's germline CDR1 is ENHRY and CDR2 SYGVKD. This CDR3 is built from 13 residues. The DNA of the CDR3 is TGTGCCATCAAGAGTGGCCAGATCTACGAGCAGTACTTC. Protein sequence: CAIKSGQIYEQYF.

In this sample, this clonotype turned up many times. The J gene is TRBJ1-3, the V gene TRBV7-3; D might be TRBD1 (5 bases). Germline V lookup: CDR1 SGHTA, CDR2 FQGTGA. Between the trimmed V and J ends, which lost 2 bases and 0 bases, there was a span of 14 bases. The CDR3 is 17 residues long. CDR3 nucleotide sequence: TGTGCCAGCAGCTTAGAGGACAAGGGTAACTCTGGAAACACCATATATTTT. This translates into CASSLEDKGNSGNTIYF.

This clonotype was counted many times. The chain has TRBV6-1 and TRBJ2-7; the D is unclear. CDR3 length: 15 residues. Looked up from germline, CDR1 is MNHNS and CDR2 is SASEGT. Trimming shortened V by 4 bases and J by 0 bases, and 13 bases separated the two germline ends. In DNA, the CDR3 is TGTGCCAGCAGTGCTTGGGTACAGATCTCCTACGAGCAGTACTTC. It encodes CASSAWVQISYEQYF.

In its sample, this clonotype was seen many times. The chain couples TRBV19 to TRBJ1-6; D is unresolved. Deletions cut 7 bases from V and 0 bases from J, with 10 bases between. Germline V gives CDR1 LNHDA, CDR2 SQIVND (reference sequence). The CDR3 contains 15 residues. CDR3 protein: CASKGGLSYNSPLHF. CDR3 bases: TGTGCCAGTAAGGGAGGCCTCTCCTATAATTCACCCCTCCACTTT.

There are many counts of this clonotype. The J gene is TRBJ1-5, the V gene TRBV28; no reliable D call. Germline lookup yields CDR1 MDHEN and CDR2 SYDVKM. This CDR3 is 16 amino acids long. Trimming cost V 4 bases and J 1 base, with 14 bases left between them. DNA of the CDR3: TGTGCCAGCAGTTCCCCGGATGTAGGAAGCAATCAGCCCCAGCATTTT. Translation gives CASSSPDVGSNQPQHF.

This clonotype was observed at least ten times. The genes are TRBV5-1 and TRBJ1-2, with a possible D match to TRBD1 (5 bases). V was trimmed by 3 bases and J by 7 bases, leaving 16 bases between them. Per the germline V gene, CDR1 is SGHRS and CDR2 is YFSETQ. The CDR3 has 14 residues. Written as DNA, the CDR3 is TGCGCCAGCAGCTCCACTGGGGGGGATGGTGGCTACACCTTC. It translates to CASSSTGGDGGYTF.

Many counts were recorded for this clonotype. V is TRBV11-2 and J is TRBJ1-5; TRBD1 is a possible D gene (6 bases). This CDR3 comprises 17 residues. V dropped 1 base and J dropped 2 bases, with 15 bases sitting between them. Germline CDR1 SGHAT, CDR2 FQNNGV. The CDR3 DNA follows: TGTGCCAGCAGCTTAGGCGGGGGGGCGTTTGGCAATCAGCCCCAGCATTTT. Translation: CASSLGGGAFGNQPQHF.

This chain joins TRBV6-1 and TRBJ2-7; D is undetermined. CDR3 length equals 17 residues. Trimming removed 3 bases from V and 0 bases from J, with 18 bases in between. Germline V gene data show CDR1 as MNHNS and CDR2 as SASEGT. Here the CDR3 reads CASSEDTHRSSSYEQYF. In DNA, the CDR3 is TGTGCCAGCAGTGAGGATACCCACCGGTCAAGCTCCTACGAGCAGTACTTC.

This clonotype has ten or more counts. The chain has TRBV7-9 and TRBJ1-6; possible D gene TRBD1, 6 bases. This CDR3 has 12 residues. V lost 4 bases to trimming and J lost 13 bases, with 11 bases between them. Per the germline V gene, CDR1 is SEHNR and CDR2 is FQNEAQ (reference sequence). Written as DNA, the CDR3 is TGTGCCAGCAGCTACCAGGGGATGCCCCTCCACTTT. Its translation: CASSYQGMPLHF.

This clonotype was counted at least ten times. The V and J genes are TRBV20-1 and TRBJ2-2, with 7 bases lining up with TRBD1. The germline V gene encodes CDR1 DFQATT and CDR2 SNEGSKA (reference sequence). Trimming removed 5 bases from V and 4 bases from J; junction bases left unmatched: 7. This CDR3 region has 14 residues. In nucleotides, the CDR3 is TGCAGTGCTCAAGTACAGGGGATCACCGGGGAGCTGTTTTTT. It translates to CSAQVQGITGELFF.

This clonotype was recorded at least ten times. The chain uses TRBV6-1 and TRBJ2-4; D gene uncertain. The V gene's germline CDR1 is MNHNS and CDR2 SASEGT. The CDR3 runs to 17 residues. Trimming took 5 bases from V and 1 from J, leaving 18 bases between them. CDR3 amino acids: CASSPRVFNEAKNIQYF. As DNA, the CDR3 is TGTGCCAGCAGTCCACGGGTCTTCAATGAGGCCAAAAACATTCAGTACTTC.

The CDR3 is CASSPLGLVTEAFF. CDR3 nucleotide sequence: TGTGCCAGCAGCCCACTAGGGTTGGTGACTGAAGCTTTCTTT. V is TRBV7-2 and J is TRBJ1-1; D uncertain. The V end lost 5 bases, the J end lost 5 bases, and 15 bases lay between the germline ends. Germline CDR1 reads SGHTA; CDR2 reads FQGNSA. This CDR3 is 14 amino acids long.

This clonotype was recorded many times. The chain combines TRBV11-1 with TRBJ2-3; possibly TRBD2 for D (6 bases). The length of the CDR3 is 14 residues. The germline V and J ends were trimmed by 4 bases and 1 base, with 9 bases remaining between them. The germline V gene has CDR1 SGHAT and CDR2 FQDESV (reference sequence). The CDR3 region has the DNA TGTGCCAGCAGCTGGGGACTTGGCACAGATACGCAGTATTTT. As protein: CASSWGLGTDTQYF.

The gene calls are TRBV19 and TRBJ2-7; 9 bases agree with TRBD1. J was trimmed by 2 bases and V by 5 bases; bases with no gene match: 4. CDR3 length: 14 amino acids. In germline, CDR1 is LNHDA, CDR2 SQIVND (reference sequence). As DNA, the CDR3 is TGTGCCAGTAGTCGCCGGGACAGGGCCTACGAGCAGTACTTC. Encoded protein: CASSRRDRAYEQYF.

This clonotype has ten or more counts. The rearrangement joins TRBV6-2 or TRBV6-3 to TRBJ2-7; D perhaps matches TRBD1 (5 bases). V gave up 1 base and J gave up 7 bases, with 8 bases separating them. The germline gives CDR1 MNHEY, CDR2 SVGEGT. This CDR3 comprises 12 residues. This CDR3 reads CASSYFREEQYF. Written as DNA, the CDR3 is TGTGCCAGCAGTTACTTCAGGGAAGAGCAGTACTTC.

Ten or more counts support this clonotype. The V call is TRBV7-2, the J call TRBJ2-7; 13 nucleotides line up with TRBD2. J lost 4 bases, V lost 2 bases, and 2 bases had no gene match. The germline V gene encodes CDR1 SGHTA and CDR2 FQGNSA. The CDR3 is made up of 15 amino acids. The CDR3 is CASSLQGLAGYEQYF. In nucleotides, the CDR3 is TGTGCCAGCAGCTTACAGGGACTAGCGGGGTACGAGCAGTACTTC.

This clonotype was recorded at least ten times. The genes are TRBV3-1 and TRBJ2-5; no firm D call. This CDR3 contains 13 residues. CDR1 is LGHDT, CDR2 YNNKEL, per germline (reference sequence). V shed 4 bases and J shed 2 bases, with 8 bases lying between them. CDR3 region: CASSPWGQETQYF. In DNA, the CDR3 is TGTGCCAGCAGCCCCTGGGGTCAAGAGACCCAGTACTTC.

This clonotype appeared many times. The chain recombines TRBV2 with TRBJ1-2; no clear D gene. The CDR3 has 15 residues. Trimming cost V 1 base and J 1 base, with 10 bases left between them. Germline V lookup: CDR1 SNHLY, CDR2 FYNNEI. Here the CDR3 DNA reads TGTGCCAGCAGTGAAGTGGAAAGGATTAACTATGGCTACACCTTC. It yields the protein CASSEVERINYGYTF.